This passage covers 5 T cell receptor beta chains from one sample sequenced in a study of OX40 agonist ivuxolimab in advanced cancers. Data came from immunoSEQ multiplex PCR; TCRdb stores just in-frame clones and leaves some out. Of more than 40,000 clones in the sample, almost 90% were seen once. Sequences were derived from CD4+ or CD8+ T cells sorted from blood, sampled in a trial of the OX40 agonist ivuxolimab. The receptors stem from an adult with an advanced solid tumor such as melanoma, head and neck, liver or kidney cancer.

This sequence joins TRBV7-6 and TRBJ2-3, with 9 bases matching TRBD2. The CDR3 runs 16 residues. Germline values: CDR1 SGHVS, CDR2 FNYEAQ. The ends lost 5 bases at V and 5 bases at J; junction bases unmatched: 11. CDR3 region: CASSPQVAGAIDTQYF. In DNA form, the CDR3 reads TGTGCCAGCAGCCCACAGGTAGCGGGAGCCATAGATACGCAGTATTTT.

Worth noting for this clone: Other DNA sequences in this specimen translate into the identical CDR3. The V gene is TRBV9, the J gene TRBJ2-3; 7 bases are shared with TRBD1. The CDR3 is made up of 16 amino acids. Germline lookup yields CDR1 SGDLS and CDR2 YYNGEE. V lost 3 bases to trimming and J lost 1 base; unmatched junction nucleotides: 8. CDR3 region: CASSADRVGGTDTQYF. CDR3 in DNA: TGTGCCAGCAGCGCCGACAGGGTGGGCGGCACAGATACGCAGTATTTT.

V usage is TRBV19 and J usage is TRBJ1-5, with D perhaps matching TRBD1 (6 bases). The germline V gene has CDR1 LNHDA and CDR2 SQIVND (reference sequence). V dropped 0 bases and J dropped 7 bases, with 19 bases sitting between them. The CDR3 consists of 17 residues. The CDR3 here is CASSIDRGPGVRQPQHF. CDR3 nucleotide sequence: TGTGCCAGTAGTATAGACCGCGGGCCAGGGGTTCGACAGCCCCAGCATTTT.

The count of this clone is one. Here the CDR3 reads CASSNLGTVQETQYF. In DNA, the CDR3 is TGTGCCAGTAGTAACTTAGGGACAGTCCAAGAGACCCAGTACTTC. This chain connects TRBV19 to TRBJ2-5; 7 nucleotides line up with TRBD1. The CDR3 sequence is 15 residues long. The germline V gene has CDR1 LNHDA and CDR2 SQIVND (reference sequence). After removal of 4 bases from V and 1 base from J, the junction contained 6 bases not matched to a gene. Full variable domain (rest looked up from reference TRBV19 and TRBJ2-5): DGGITQSPKYLFRKEGQNVTLSCEQNLNHDAMYWYRQDPGQGLRLIYYSQIVNDFQKGDIAEGYSVSREKKESFPLTVTSAQKNPTAFYLCASSNLGTVQETQYFGPGTRLLVL.

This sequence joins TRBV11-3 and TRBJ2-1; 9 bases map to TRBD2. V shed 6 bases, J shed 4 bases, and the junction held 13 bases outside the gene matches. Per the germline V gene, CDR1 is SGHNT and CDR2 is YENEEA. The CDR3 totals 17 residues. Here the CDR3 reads CASRAKGAGGLYNEQFF. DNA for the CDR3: TGTGCCAGCAGAGCGAAAGGAGCGGGAGGACTTTACAATGAGCAGTTCTTC.